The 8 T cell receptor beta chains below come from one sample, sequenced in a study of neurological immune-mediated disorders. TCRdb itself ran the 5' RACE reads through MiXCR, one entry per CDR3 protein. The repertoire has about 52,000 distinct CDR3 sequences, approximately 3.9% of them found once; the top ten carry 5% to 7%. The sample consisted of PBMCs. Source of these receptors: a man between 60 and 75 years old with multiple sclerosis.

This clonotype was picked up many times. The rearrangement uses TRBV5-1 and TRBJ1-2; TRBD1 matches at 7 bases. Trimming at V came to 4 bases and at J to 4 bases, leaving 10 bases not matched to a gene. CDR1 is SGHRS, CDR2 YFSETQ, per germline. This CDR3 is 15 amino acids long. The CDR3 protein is CASSIGTALTYGYTF. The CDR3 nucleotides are TGCGCCAGCAGCATCGGGACAGCCCTGACCTATGGCTACACCTTC.

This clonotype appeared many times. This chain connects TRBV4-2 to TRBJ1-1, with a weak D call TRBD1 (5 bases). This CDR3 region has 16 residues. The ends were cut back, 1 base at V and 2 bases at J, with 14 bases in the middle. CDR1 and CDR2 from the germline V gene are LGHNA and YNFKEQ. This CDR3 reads CASSQGAGRKNTEAFF. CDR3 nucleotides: TGTGCCAGCAGCCAAGGGGCGGGGCGGAAAAACACTGAAGCTTTCTTT.

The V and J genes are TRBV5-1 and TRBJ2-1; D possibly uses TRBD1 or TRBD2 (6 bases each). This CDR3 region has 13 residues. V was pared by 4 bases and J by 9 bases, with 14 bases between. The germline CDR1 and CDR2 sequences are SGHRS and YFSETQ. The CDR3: CASSRGADSEQFF. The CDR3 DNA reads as TGCGCCAGCAGCAGGGGGGCGGATTCTGAGCAGTTCTTC.

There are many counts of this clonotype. The CDR3 nucleotides read TGCAGTGCTAGGAGGCAAATGATCCAAGAGACCCAGTACTTC. Encoded protein: CSARRQMIQETQYF. V is TRBV20-1 and J is TRBJ2-5; no clear D. Trimming took 3 bases from V and 1 from J, leaving 12 bases between them. CDR3 length: 14 amino acids. Per the germline V gene, CDR1 is DFQATT and CDR2 is SNEGSKA (reference sequence).

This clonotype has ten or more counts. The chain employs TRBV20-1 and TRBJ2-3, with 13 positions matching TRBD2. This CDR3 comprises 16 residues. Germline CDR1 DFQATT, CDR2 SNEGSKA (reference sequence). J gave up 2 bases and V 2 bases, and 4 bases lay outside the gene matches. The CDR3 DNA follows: TGCAGTGCTAGACCCGGGACTAGCGGGATCACAGATACGCAGTATTTT. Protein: CSARPGTSGITDTQYF.

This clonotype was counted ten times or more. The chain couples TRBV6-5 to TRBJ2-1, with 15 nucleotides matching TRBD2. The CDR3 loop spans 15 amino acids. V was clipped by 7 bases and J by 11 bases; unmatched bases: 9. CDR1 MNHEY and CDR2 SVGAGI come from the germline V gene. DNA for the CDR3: TGTGCCAGCACCTTGTGGACTAGCGGGGGGGCAAAGCAGTTCTTC. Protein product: CASTLWTSGGAKQFF.

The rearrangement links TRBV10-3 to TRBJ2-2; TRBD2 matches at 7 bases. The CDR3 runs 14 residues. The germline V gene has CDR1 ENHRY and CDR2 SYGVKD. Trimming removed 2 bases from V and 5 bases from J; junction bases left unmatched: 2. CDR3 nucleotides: TGTGCCATCAGTGAGGTGGGGGGGACCGGGGAGCTGTTTTTT. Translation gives CAISEVGGTGELFF.

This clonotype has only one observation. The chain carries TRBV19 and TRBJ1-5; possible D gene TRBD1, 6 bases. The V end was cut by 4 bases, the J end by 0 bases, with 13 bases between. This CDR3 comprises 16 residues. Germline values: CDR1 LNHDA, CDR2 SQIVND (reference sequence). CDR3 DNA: TGTGCCAGTAGTACTAAAAGGACAGCTAGCAATCAGCCCCAGCATTTT. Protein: CASSTKRTASNQPQHF.